This TCR beta chain originates from a study of blood T cells in healthy people across ages. Overall study findings and caveats: Diversity figures derived from one million T cells were judged to underestimate the true value. With age, beta diversity per million T cells declined roughly linearly, significantly by 40.

For the second PCR, which ran for 7 to 11 cycles, a sample-barcoded 5' primer and a J-beta primer mix were used. Each cDNA was tagged by a template-switch adaptor containing 12 random nucleotides. TCRdb called the 5' RACE reads again in MiXCR, with one record for every CDR3 protein. This table holds 1.5 million to 2 million distinct CDR3 sequences, roughly 50% found once. Note on this clonotype: What it binds is not known.

Samples each had at least 5.5 micrograms of total RNA extracted. Sequences were obtained from blood. This receptor was identified in a middle-aged woman in good health.

CDR3 sequence reads: CASSAYRGSGQPQHF. In DNA, the CDR3 is TGTGCCAGCAGTGCTTACAGGGGCAGCGGTCAGCCCCAGCATTTT. This chain uses TRBV12-3 or TRBV12-4 with TRBJ1-5; 7 nucleotides match TRBD1. With V trimmed by 5 bases and J by 6 bases, 10 bases remained unmatched. CDR3 size: 15 residues.